This note documents a single TCR beta chain sequence. Using immunoSEQ multiplex PCR, the repertoire was profiled, and TCRdb retains in-frame clones only, with some absent. Of under 130,000 clones in the sample, around 80% were seen once. This sample is part of a study of T cell clones after liver transplantation. Overall study context: TCRbeta sequencing after a pre-transplant mixed lymphocyte reaction identified graft-donor-reactive clones, later tracked in post-transplant blood. Graft-donor-reactive sequences were compared with third-party-reactive TCRbeta sequences from pre-transplant mixed lymphocyte reactions.

The CDR3 covers 11 residues. Germline V gene lookup returns CDR1 SQVTM and CDR2 ANQGSEA. V lost 5 bases, J lost 7 bases, and 11 bases lay in between. The sequence came from a human patient who received a liver transplant. The graft donor may be the source of some T cells. V is TRBV29-1 and J is TRBJ1-2; no definite D call. The specimen was CD4+ T cells from blood, collected around 50 months after liver transplant. DNA of the CDR3: TGCAGCGTTAGTCACGGTGGTGGCTACACCTTC. Protein sequence: CSVSHGGGYTF. Based on the CDR3 plus reference TRBV29-1 and TRBJ1-2, the full variable domain is SAVISQKPSRDICQRGTSLTIQCQVDSQVTMMFWYRQQPGQSLTLIATANQGSEATYESGFVIDKFPISRPNLTFSTLTVSNMSPEDSSIYLCSVSHGGGYTFGSGTRLTVV.